This record covers a single T cell receptor (beta chain). Its cognate antigen is unknown. This entry is derived from a study of T cells expressing NK-cell markers. TCRdb reprocessed the 5' RACE reads and stores each CDR3 protein as one record, lacking DNA. The ten top clones account for under 4.5%, within a sample of approximately 550,000 distinct CDR3 sequences. Notes on the study in general: The study found these clonotypes also leading the CD3+CD56-NKG2C+ fraction in several donors.

The CDR3 is 17 amino acids. CDR1 and CDR2 from the germline V gene are LGHNA and YNFKEQ. This chain connects TRBV4-2 to TRBJ2-1; TCRdb names TRBD2, which stays unverified in the absence of DNA. The specimen was blood T cells: a sorted CD56 or NKG2C T cell subset, CD4+ or CD8+ T cells, or bulk PBMC T cells (not recorded which). The source is a young man in good health. The CDR3 is CASSSGLVGSSYNEQFF.